The 13 T cell receptor beta chains in this list originate from one sample, sequenced in a study of response to subunit inactivated influenza vaccine. Using its own MiXCR run on the RT-PCR reads, TCRdb lists one record per CDR3 protein. The table has roughly 550,000 distinct CDR3 sequences, around 21% seen once. The same sample was also used in a study of T cells expressing NK-cell markers. That publication notes: In generating TCR beta cDNA, 5'RACE template switching with UMIs was used.

The sequencing used CD4+ T cells sorted from PBMCs, collected less than 13 days after vaccination. These TCRs come from a man between 45 and 60 years old who received an inactivated influenza vaccine.

This clonotype was counted a few times. The chain employs TRBV12-3 or TRBV12-4 and TRBJ2-6; D is uncertain. Between the trimmed V and J ends, which lost 3 bases and 2 bases, there was a span of 8 bases. CDR3 size: 15 residues. This CDR3 reads CASSFSRAGANVLTF. The CDR3 bases are TGTGCCAGCAGTTTTAGCCGGGCTGGGGCCAACGTCCTGACTTTC.

The chain links TRBV15 to TRBJ2-3, with D perhaps matching TRBD1 (5 bases). Germline CDR1 is LNHNV and CDR2 is YYDKDF (reference sequence). The CDR3 sequence is 13 residues long. V was clipped by 1 base and J by 6 bases, with 8 bases between them. For the CDR3, the DNA is TGTGCCACCAGCAGAGTCAAGGGGGATACGCAGTATTTT. Protein product: CATSRVKGDTQYF.

The CDR3 loop is CASSPQGLSSDTQYF. CDR3 coding DNA: TGTGCCAGCAGCCCCCAAGGCCTCAGTTCAGATACGCAGTATTTT. The gene calls are TRBV7-7 and TRBJ2-3; D gene ambiguous. V was trimmed by 5 bases and J by 4 bases, leaving 16 bases between them. Germline V gene lookup returns CDR1 SSHAT and CDR2 FNYEAQ (reference sequence). The CDR3 has 15 residues.

The rearrangement joins TRBV19 to TRBJ1-1; D unclear. V dropped 4 bases and J dropped 4 bases, with 19 bases sitting between them. The CDR3 is made up of 16 amino acids. The germline gives CDR1 LNHDA, CDR2 SQIVND (reference sequence). The CDR3 DNA follows: TGTGCCAGTAGTACCCGGTATAGGCGACAAAGCACTGAAGCTTTCTTT. This sequence encodes CASSTRYRRQSTEAFF.

This chain connects TRBV5-1 to TRBJ2-2; the D gene is possibly TRBD2 (5 bases). CDR1 SGHRS and CDR2 YFSETQ come from the germline V gene. The CDR3 covers 15 residues. The V end was cut by 0 bases, the J end by 7 bases, with 13 bases between. CDR3 sequence: CASSLDRLAGGELFF. The CDR3 DNA follows: TGCGCCAGCAGCTTGGACAGATTGGCGGGCGGGGAGCTGTTTTTT.

The chain couples TRBV28 to TRBJ2-1; D not certain. Germline values: CDR1 MDHEN, CDR2 SYDVKM. The length of the CDR3 is 14 residues. V was pared by 7 bases and J by 7 bases, with 17 bases between. CDR3 protein: CASNRPRSANEQFF. The DNA of the CDR3 is TGTGCCAGCAACCGACCCCGGAGTGCAAATGAGCAGTTCTTC.

In its sample, this clonotype was seen a few times. This chain connects TRBV5-1 to TRBJ2-3, with 8 nucleotides matching TRBD1. Trimming at V came to 2 bases and at J to 4 bases, leaving 6 bases not matched to a gene. There are 15 residues in the CDR3. CDR1 and CDR2 from the germline V gene are SGHRS and YFSETQ. DNA of the CDR3: TGCGCCAGCAGCTTCGGCCGGACAGGGTCAGATACGCAGTATTTT. This encodes CASSFGRTGSDTQYF.

The chain couples TRBV5-1 to TRBJ2-7, with D maybe TRBD2 (5 bases). Trimming shortened V by 0 bases and J by 5 bases, and 12 bases separated the two germline ends. The CDR3 has 14 residues. Germline V CDR1 and CDR2: SGHRS, YFSETQ. The CDR3 reads CASSLGGSSNEQYF. CDR3 DNA sequence: TGCGCCAGCAGCTTGGGAGGGAGTAGCAACGAGCAGTACTTC.

The chain couples TRBV9 to TRBJ2-2; 11 bases match TRBD2. Germline trimming cut 4 bases from V and 4 bases from J; bases unmatched to any gene: 9. The CDR3 loop spans 17 amino acids. The germline V gene has CDR1 SGDLS and CDR2 YYNGEE. Written as DNA, the CDR3 is TGTGCCAGCAGCACCCGAAAGGGACTAGCGGCCACCGGGGAGCTGTTTTTT. It is translated as CASSTRKGLAATGELFF.

The V call is TRBV4-3, the J call TRBJ2-2, with D unresolved. Per germline, CDR1 LGHNA and CDR2 YSLEER. The CDR3 loop spans 18 amino acids. Trimming left V 1 base short and J 0 bases short, with 15 bases between. The CDR3 sequence: CASSQARYPSTNTGELFF. The DNA of the CDR3 is TGCGCCAGCAGCCAAGCCCGGTACCCTTCCACGAACACCGGGGAGCTGTTTTTT.

This clonotype has just a few counts. The chain has TRBV7-9 and TRBJ2-1; 8 positions agree with TRBD1. V lost 5 bases and J lost 4; bases outside the gene matches: 13. CDR3 size: 17 residues. Germline CDR1 SEHNR, CDR2 FQNEAQ (reference sequence). The CDR3 bases are TGTGCCAGCAGCCCCAGACCCAGGGGGCCTTCATACAATGAGCAGTTCTTC. Translation: CASSPRPRGPSYNEQFF.

This chain connects TRBV11-1 to TRBJ1-1; 7 bases line up with TRBD1. The CDR3 length is 19 residues. Germline loops: CDR1 SGHAT, CDR2 FQDESV (reference sequence). V was pared by 5 bases and J by 5 bases, with 23 bases of the junction left unmatched. Here the CDR3 reads CASSNSLGMQGVAATEAFF. Here the CDR3 DNA reads TGTGCCAGCAGCAACTCCCTAGGGATGCAGGGGGTAGCTGCAACTGAAGCTTTCTTT. Full variable domain (rest looked up from reference TRBV11-1 and TRBJ1-1): EAEVAQSPRYKITEKSQAVAFWCDPISGHATLYWYRQILGQGPELLVQFQDESVVDDSQLPKDRFSAERLKGVDSTLKIQPAELGDSAMYLCASSNSLGMQGVAATEAFFGQGTRLTVV.

The genes are TRBV30 and TRBJ1-6; perhaps TRBD1 as D (5 bases). This CDR3 is 15 amino acids long. V gave up 2 bases and J gave up 10 bases, with 18 bases separating them. Germline CDR1 reads GTSNPN; CDR2 reads SVGIG (reference sequence). The CDR3 reads CAWSSGTGRYSPLHF. CDR3 in DNA: TGTGCCTGGAGTTCGGGAACAGGCCGATACTCACCCCTCCACTTT.